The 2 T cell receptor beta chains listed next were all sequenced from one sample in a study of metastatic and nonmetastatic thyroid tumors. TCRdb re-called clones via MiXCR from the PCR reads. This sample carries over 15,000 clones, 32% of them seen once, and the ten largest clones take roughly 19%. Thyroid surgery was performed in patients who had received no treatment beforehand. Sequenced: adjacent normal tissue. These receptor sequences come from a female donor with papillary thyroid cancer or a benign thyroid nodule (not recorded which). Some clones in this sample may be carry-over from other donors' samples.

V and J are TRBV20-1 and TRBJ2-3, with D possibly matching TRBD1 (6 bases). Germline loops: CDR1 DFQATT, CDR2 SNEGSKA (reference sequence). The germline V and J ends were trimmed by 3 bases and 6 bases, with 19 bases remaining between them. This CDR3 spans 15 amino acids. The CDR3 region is CSASFQAGEGDTQYF. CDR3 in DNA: TGCAGTGCTAGTTTTCAGGCAGGGGAAGGGGATACGCAGTATTTT.

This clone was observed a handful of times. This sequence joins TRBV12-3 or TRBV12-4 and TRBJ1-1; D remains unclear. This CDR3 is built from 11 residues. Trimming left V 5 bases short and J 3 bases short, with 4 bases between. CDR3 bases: TGTGCCAGCAGTAAGTACACTGAAGCTTTCTTT. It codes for CASSKYTEAFF.